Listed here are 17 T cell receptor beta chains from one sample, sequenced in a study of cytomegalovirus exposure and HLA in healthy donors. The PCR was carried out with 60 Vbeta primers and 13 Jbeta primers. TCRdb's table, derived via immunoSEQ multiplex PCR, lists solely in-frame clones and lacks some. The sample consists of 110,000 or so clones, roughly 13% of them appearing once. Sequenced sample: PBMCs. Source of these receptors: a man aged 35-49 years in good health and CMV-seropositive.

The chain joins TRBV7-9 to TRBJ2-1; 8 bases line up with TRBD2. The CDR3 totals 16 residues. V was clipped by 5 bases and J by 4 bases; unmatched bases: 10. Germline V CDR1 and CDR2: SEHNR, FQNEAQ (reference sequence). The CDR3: CASSPPGGNLYNEQFF. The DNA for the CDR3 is TGTGCCAGCAGCCCACCGGGGGGGAACCTATACAATGAGCAGTTCTTC.

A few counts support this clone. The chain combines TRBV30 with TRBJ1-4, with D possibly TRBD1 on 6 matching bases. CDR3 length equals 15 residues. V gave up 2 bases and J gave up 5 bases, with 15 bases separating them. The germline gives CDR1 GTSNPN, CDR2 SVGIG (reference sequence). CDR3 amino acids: CAWSINFGTNEKLFF. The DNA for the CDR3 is TGTGCCTGGAGTATAAATTTTGGGACAAATGAAAAACTGTTTTTT.

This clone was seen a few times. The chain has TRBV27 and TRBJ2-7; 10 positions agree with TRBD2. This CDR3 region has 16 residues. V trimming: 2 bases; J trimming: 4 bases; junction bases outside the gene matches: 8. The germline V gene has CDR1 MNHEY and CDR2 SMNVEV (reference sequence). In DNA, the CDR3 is TGTGCCAGCAGTTTAGACCCTAGCGGGAGTCGGTACGAGCAGTACTTC. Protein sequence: CASSLDPSGSRYEQYF.

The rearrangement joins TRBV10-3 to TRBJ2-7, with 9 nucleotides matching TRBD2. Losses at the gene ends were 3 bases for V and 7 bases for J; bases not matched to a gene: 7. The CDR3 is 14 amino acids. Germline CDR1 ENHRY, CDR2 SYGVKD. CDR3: CAISDGAGGREQYF. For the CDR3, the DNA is TGTGCCATCAGTGATGGGGCGGGAGGGAGGGAGCAGTACTTC.

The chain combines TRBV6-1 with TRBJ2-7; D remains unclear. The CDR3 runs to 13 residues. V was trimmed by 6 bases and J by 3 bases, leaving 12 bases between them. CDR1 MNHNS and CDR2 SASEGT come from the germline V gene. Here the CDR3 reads CASSELPFYEQYF. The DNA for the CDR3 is TGTGCCAGCAGCGAGCTGCCCTTCTACGAGCAGTACTTC.

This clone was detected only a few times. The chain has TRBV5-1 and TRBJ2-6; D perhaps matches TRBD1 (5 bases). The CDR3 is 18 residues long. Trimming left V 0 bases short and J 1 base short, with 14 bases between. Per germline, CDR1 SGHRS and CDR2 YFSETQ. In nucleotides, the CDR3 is TGCGCCAGCAGCTTGGCTGCCAGGGTACGTTCTGGGGCCAACGTCCTGACTTTC. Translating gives CASSLAARVRSGANVLTF.

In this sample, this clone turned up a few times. The chain's CDR3 is CASSPDRVREKLFF. DNA for the CDR3: TGTGCCAGCAGCCCGGACAGGGTCCGTGAAAAACTGTTTTTT. The genes are TRBV5-6 and TRBJ1-4; 8 positions agree with TRBD1. There are 14 residues in the CDR3. The germline V gene encodes CDR1 SGHDT and CDR2 YYEEEE. Unmatched junction bases numbered 6, after V lost 4 bases and J lost 7 bases.

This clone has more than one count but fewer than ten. The CDR3 sequence is CASSLATGAPGYTF. The CDR3 region has the DNA TGTGCCAGCAGCTTAGCGACAGGGGCTCCTGGCTACACCTTC. The V gene is TRBV7-9, the J gene TRBJ1-2; 8 bases agree with TRBD1. The CDR3 covers 14 residues. The germline gives CDR1 SEHNR, CDR2 FQNEAQ (reference sequence). The J segment lost 7 bases and the V segment lost 0 bases, leaving 4 bases of the junction unmatched.

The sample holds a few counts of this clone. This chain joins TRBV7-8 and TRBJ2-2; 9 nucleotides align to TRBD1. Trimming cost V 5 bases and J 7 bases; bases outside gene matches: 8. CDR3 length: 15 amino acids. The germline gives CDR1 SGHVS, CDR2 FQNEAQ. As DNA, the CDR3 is TGTGCCAGCAGCCCGCACAGGGGGCAAGACGGGGAGCTGTTTTTT. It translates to CASSPHRGQDGELFF.

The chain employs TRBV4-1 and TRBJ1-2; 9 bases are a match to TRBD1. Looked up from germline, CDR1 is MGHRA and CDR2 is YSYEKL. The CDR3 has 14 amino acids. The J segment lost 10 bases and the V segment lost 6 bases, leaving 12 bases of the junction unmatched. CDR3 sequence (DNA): TGCGCCAGCAGAGCACCGGGACAGGGAACGGCCTACACCTTC. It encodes CASRAPGQGTAYTF.

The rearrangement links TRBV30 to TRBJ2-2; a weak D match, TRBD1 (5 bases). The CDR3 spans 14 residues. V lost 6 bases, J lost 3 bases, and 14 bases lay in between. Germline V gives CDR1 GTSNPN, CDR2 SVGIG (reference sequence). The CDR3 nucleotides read TGTGCCTGTCGCCATAGCAGGGACACCGGGGAGCTGTTTTTT. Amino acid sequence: CACRHSRDTGELFF. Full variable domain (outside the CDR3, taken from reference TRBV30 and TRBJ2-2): SQTIHQWPATLVQPVGSPLSLECTVEGTSNPNLYWYRQAAGRGLQLLFYSVGIGQISSEVPQNLSASRPQDRQFILSSKKLLLSDSGFYLCACRHSRDTGELFFGEGSRLTVL.

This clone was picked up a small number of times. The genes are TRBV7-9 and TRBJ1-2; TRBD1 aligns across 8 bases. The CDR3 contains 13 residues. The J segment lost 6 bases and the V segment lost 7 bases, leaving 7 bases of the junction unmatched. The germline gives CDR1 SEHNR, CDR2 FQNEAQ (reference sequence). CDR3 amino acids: CASTRTGRDGYTF. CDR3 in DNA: TGTGCCAGCACCCGGACAGGGAGGGATGGCTACACCTTC.

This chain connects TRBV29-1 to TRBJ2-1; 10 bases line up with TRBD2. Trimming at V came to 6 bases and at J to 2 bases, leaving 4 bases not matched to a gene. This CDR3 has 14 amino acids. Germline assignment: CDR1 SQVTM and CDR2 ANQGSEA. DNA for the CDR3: TGCAGCGTAGGTCTAGCGGGAGCCTACAATGAGCAGTTCTTC. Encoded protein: CSVGLAGAYNEQFF.

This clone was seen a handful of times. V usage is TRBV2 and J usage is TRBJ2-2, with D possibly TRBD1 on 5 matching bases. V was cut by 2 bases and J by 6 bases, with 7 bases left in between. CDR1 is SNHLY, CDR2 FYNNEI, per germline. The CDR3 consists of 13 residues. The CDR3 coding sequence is TGTGCCAGCAGTGAACAGGGATCCGGGGAGCTGTTTTTT. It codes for CASSEQGSGELFF.

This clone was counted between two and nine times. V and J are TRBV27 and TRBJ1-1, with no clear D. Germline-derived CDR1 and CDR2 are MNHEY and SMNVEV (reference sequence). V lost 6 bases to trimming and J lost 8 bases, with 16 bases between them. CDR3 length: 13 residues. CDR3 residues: CASSNLRVIEAFF. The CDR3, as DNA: TGTGCCAGCAGCAACCTTCGGGTGATCGAAGCTTTCTTT.

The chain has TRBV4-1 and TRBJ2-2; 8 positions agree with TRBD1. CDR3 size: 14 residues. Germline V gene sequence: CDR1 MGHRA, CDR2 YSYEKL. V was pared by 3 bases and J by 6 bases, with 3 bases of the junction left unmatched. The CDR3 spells CASSQAGGPGELFF. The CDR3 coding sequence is TGCGCCAGCAGCCAGGCAGGGGGCCCCGGGGAGCTGTTTTTT.

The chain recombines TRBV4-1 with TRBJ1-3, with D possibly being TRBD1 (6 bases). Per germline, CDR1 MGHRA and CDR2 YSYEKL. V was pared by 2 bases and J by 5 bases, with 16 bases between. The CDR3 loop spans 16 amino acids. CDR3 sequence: CASSQLQGSLRNTIYF. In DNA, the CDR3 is TGCGCCAGCAGCCAATTACAGGGATCTCTGCGAAACACCATATATTTT.